Described below is a single T cell receptor (beta chain) sequence and its context. TCRdb passed the 5' RACE reads through MiXCR, listing each CDR3 protein once. Seen here are approximately 130,000 distinct CDR3 sequences, 13% to 15% observed once, and the top ten hold around 46%. These data come from a study of T cells after yellow fever vaccination. The V gene lost 3 bases and the J gene lost 4 bases, with 16 bases spanning the gap. The CDR3 is 17 amino acids. Germline V gene sequence: CDR1 MDHEN, CDR2 SYDVKM. This clonotype was sampled from a man younger than 35 who received the YFV17D yellow fever vaccine. The chain links TRBV28 to TRBJ2-6; D unresolved. The source material was CD8+ T cells sorted from PBMCs, sampled 5 days after the yellow fever booster vaccination. CDR3: CASSFDGLGGGANVLTF. The CDR3 DNA reads as TGTGCCAGCAGTTTCGACGGGTTAGGTGGAGGGGCCAACGTCCTGACTTTC.